A single T cell receptor (beta chain) is shown here with its context. Its specificity is not known. Alongside a J-beta primer mix, a sample-barcoded 5' primer served in a second PCR lasting about 7 to 11 cycles. TCRdb independently ran MiXCR on the 5' RACE reads; one entry per CDR3 protein. The sample has 1,300,000 or so distinct CDR3 sequences; roughly 59% are singletons. The data were obtained in a study of blood T cells in healthy people across ages. Overall study findings and caveats: Diversity estimates drawn from one million T cells were deemed underestimates. PBMCs went unsorted, and a conclusive naive versus antigen-experienced comparison was therefore prevented.

This CDR3 is built from 14 residues. V dropped 1 base and J dropped 1 base, with 11 bases sitting between them. From germline, CDR1 is GTSNPN and CDR2 SVGIG (reference sequence). This sequence originates from a man in his late teens or twenties in good health. Material: blood. V and J are TRBV30 and TRBJ2-7; D might be TRBD1 or TRBD2, each matching 6 bases. Here the CDR3 reads CAWSEVGGSYEQYF. The CDR3 nucleotides read TGTGCCTGGAGTGAGGTAGGGGGGTCCTACGAGCAGTACTTC.